This paragraph covers one T cell receptor beta chain sequence. Its cognate antigen is unknown. Compared with germline, one end of the junction differs, possibly owing to a read error. Sequencing was performed with immunoSEQ multiplex PCR; in TCRdb, only in-frame clones are kept and a portion is missing. Here the sample spans some 19,000 clones, 85% to 90% being singletons. These data are taken from a study of OX40 agonist ivuxolimab in advanced cancers. The study's findings and limits: Determination of antigen specificity was not performed for the expanded peripheral T cells.

Germline V gene lookup returns CDR1 SSHAT and CDR2 FNYEAQ (reference sequence). This CDR3 is 15 amino acids long. This TCR derives from an adult with an advanced solid tumor such as melanoma, head and neck, liver or kidney cancer. This chain joins TRBV7-7 and TRBJ2-7, with TRBD1 identical over 11 bases. This specimen was CD4+ or CD8+ T cells sorted from blood, taken in a trial of the OX40 agonist ivuxolimab. CDR3 bases: TGTGCTAGCAGCTTACGGACAGGGGGCATCTACGAGCAGTACTTC. Protein product: CASSLRTGGIYEQYF.